This is a list of T cell receptor beta chains from one sample in a study of blood T cell repertoires in COVID-19. The table came from immunoSEQ multiplex PCR; TCRdb's copy has only in-frame clones and leaves some out. The sample holds 100,000 to 150,000 clones, around 87% seen once. The sample taken for sequencing was peripheral blood. The receptors were gathered from a woman between 55 and 75 years old with acute or convalescent COVID-19. Both conserved end residues are part of each CDR3. A D gene is named only where the DNA matches it firmly. Clone size is given for some rows only: seen once, a few or many times, or a class if the clone is expanded.

cdr3_nt cdr3_aa j_call clone_size v_call d_call
TGTGCCACCACAGGAAAGGACACCGGGGGGGCCAATGAGCAGTTCTTC CATTGKDTGGANEQFF TRBJ2-1 - TRBV24-1 TRBD2
TGTGCCAGCAGGCAGGGGGGAACCGGGGAGCTGTTTTTT CASRQGGTGELFF TRBJ2-2 - TRBV12-3/TRBV12-4 -
TGCAGCGTTGAAGGGGGCAGGGGGCAACACGGCTACACCTTC CSVEGGRGQHGYTF TRBJ1-2 few TRBV29-1 TRBD1
TGTGCCAGCAGCCTAACAGGGGGGCACTACGAGCAGTACTTC CASSLTGGHYEQYF TRBJ2-7 - TRBV27 TRBD1
TGTGCCACCACAGGGGCCTACGAGCAGTACTTC CATTGAYEQYF TRBJ2-7 - TRBV28 TRBD1
TGTGCCTTGAACTCGGGACAGGCCTCTGGAAACACCATATATTTT CALNSGQASGNTIYF TRBJ1-3 few TRBV30 TRBD1
TGCGCCAGCAGCTCCCGACAGGGAGAGACCCAGTACTTC CASSSRQGETQYF TRBJ2-5 - TRBV5-1 TRBD1
TGTGCCAGCAGCCCTCTTGGGGGCGCGAACACCGGGGAGCTGTTTTTT CASSPLGGANTGELFF TRBJ2-2 once TRBV4-2 -
TGTGCCAGTACCAGCAGAGGGCTCTCTGGCTACACCTTC CASTSRGLSGYTF TRBJ1-2 - TRBV19 -
TGTGCCAGCAGCTCTCGGAGACGCGAGGTGAGCTCTGGGGCCAACGTCCTGACTTTC CASSSRRREVSSGANVLTF TRBJ2-6 - TRBV7-9 -
TGTGCCTGGAGTGCGGGGCTAGCGGTAAATGAGCAGTTCTTC CAWSAGLAVNEQFF TRBJ2-1 many TRBV30 TRBD2
TGTGCCAGCAGCCAGGGGGCGGGAGGGCCTAGCACAGATACGCAGTATTTT CASSQGAGGPSTDTQYF TRBJ2-3 - TRBV3-1/TRBV3-2 TRBD2
TGCGCCAGCACATCCTTCAGCCTAGCGGAAAACACCGGGGAGCTGTTTTTT CASTSFSLAENTGELFF TRBJ2-2 many TRBV5-1 TRBD2
TGTGCCATCGGGACAGAATCTGGAAACACCATATATTTT CAIGTESGNTIYF TRBJ1-3 - TRBV10-3 TRBD1
TGTGCCAGTAGTATTGGGAGTCACAATGAGCAGTTCTTC CASSIGSHNEQFF TRBJ2-1 few TRBV19 -
TGTGCCTGGAGTGATCTGTCCCGGGACTCGGCTGAAGCTTTCTTT CAWSDLSRDSAEAFF TRBJ1-1 - TRBV30 -
TGCGCCAGCAGCTTGGAACCGGGACTAGCGGGAGAGACCCAGTACTTC CASSLEPGLAGETQYF TRBJ2-5 - TRBV5-1 TRBD2
TGTGCCAGCAGCTCACTAGCTGAGCAGTTCTTC CASSSLAEQFF TRBJ2-1 - TRBV6-2/TRBV6-3 -
TGTGCCACCAGTGACCCCATAGCGGGAGGGCCGGGGGAGACCCAGTACTTC CATSDPIAGGPGETQYF TRBJ2-5 once TRBV24-1 TRBD2